Listed below are T cell receptor beta chains from one sample, sequenced in a study of T cell responses to AZD1222 COVID-19 vaccine. Profiled with immunoSEQ multiplex PCR; TCRdb holds only in-frame clones, not every one. The sample gives roughly 67,000 clones, 89% of which show up once; over 25% is in the top ten. The sequences come from peripheral blood, collected 28 days after the second AZD1222 dose. The receptors here all came from an adult who received the AZD1222 COVID-19 vaccine. The CDR3 runs from the conserved cysteine through the conserved F or W.

TRBV6-5	TRBJ2-7	CASGRLYEQYF
TRBV7-8	TRBJ2-3	CASSLESGRAGDTQYF
TRBV28	TRBJ1-1	CASTNQGRGGSEAFF
TRBV6-5	TRBJ2-1	CASSSAGRNNEQFF
TRBV6-5	TRBJ2-7	CASKDISYEQYF
TRBV27	TRBJ1-4	CASSLGLGTGGEKLFF
TRBV10-3	TRBJ2-3	CAISVGLAGTDTQYF
TRBV11-3	TRBJ2-1	CASSPRTSAYNEQFF
TRBV6-1	TRBJ1-6	CASSEANGRDLNSPLHF
TRBV5-1	TRBJ1-4	CASSFSRGEELFF
TRBV4-1	TRBJ1-5	CASSQDAQALEPQHF
TRBV18	TRBJ1-1	CASSPLETGENTEAFF
TRBV28	TRBJ2-1	CASIRTSGRGGNEQFF
TRBV5-1	TRBJ2-5	CASRAGGSEETQYF
TRBV6-5	TRBJ2-7	CASSYSGGSSYEQYF
TRBV12-3/TRBV12-4	TRBJ1-2	CASSFLNYGYTF